These 20 T cell receptor beta chains were all obtained from the same sample, sequenced in a study of regulatory T cells in long-lasting Graves disease (dated by TCRdb to the early 2020s). The sample's time point label, in plain terms: newly diagnosed GD, antithyroid drugs for less than 3 months. RNA was extracted from PBMCs in TRIzol for both TCR sequencing and RNA sequencing. The library was prepared using multiplex PCR. The sample was run on an Illumina HiSeq 4000. TCR beta libraries were built with iRepertoire HTBI primers and Arm-PCR amplification of CDR3 regions. TCRdb reprocessing: public reads trimmed at Q25 with fastp, clones called with MiXCR, in-frame beta chains kept. A single entry per CDR3 protein holds the most common genes and DNA from its merged rows. This sample has some 560,000 distinct CDR3 sequences in its table, and 15% to 20% of those were observed once. In total, the top ten clones hold 25% of the sample.

These same records also appear under a second study, on T cells in Graves' hyperthyroidism and ophthalmopathy.

Sequencing used peripheral blood mononuclear cells (PBMCs), obtained at new diagnosis, from a patient treated with antithyroid drugs. The receptors here all came from a woman aged 35-65 years with Graves disease. Donor details come from another sample of the same person, matched by shared clones.

This clonotype was seen many times. The chain uses TRBV12-3 or TRBV12-4 and TRBJ2-5, with 10 bases fitting TRBD1. V shed 6 bases and J 5 bases; nucleotides not matched to a gene: 9. This CDR3 has 15 residues. CDR3 sequence: CASSSGQGRRETQYF. DNA of the CDR3: TGTGCCAGCAGCTCGGGACAGGGGCGGCGGGAGACCCAGTACTTC.

V gene TRBV3-1 combines with J gene TRBJ2-4; possibly TRBD1 for D (6 bases). CDR1 LGHDT and CDR2 YNNKEL come from the germline V gene (reference sequence). The CDR3 is 14 residues long. V was trimmed by 3 bases and J by 7 bases, leaving 13 bases between them. The chain's CDR3 is CASSQGDTLNIQYF. CDR3 nucleotide sequence: TGTGCCAGCAGCCAGGGGGACACCTTGAACATTCAGTACTTC. Drawing the rest from reference TRBV3-1 and TRBJ2-4, the complete variable domain is DTAVSQTPKYLVTQMGNDKSIKCEQNLGHDTMYWYKQDSKKFLKIMFSYNNKELIINETVPNRFSPKSPDKAHLNLHINSLELGDSAVYFCASSQGDTLNIQYFGAGTRLSVL.

The chain couples TRBV27 to TRBJ2-7; D is unresolved. Germline values: CDR1 MNHEY, CDR2 SMNVEV (reference sequence). The CDR3 sequence is 13 residues long. Deletions cut 6 bases from V and 2 bases from J, with 11 bases between. CDR3 DNA sequence: TGTGCCAGCAGGACACCCGGTACCTACGAGCAGTACTTC. This sequence encodes CASRTPGTYEQYF.

The genes are TRBV14 and TRBJ2-7; D unclear. The CDR3 contains 13 residues. The ends were cut back, 4 bases at V and 6 bases at J, with 13 bases in the middle. Germline V gene lookup returns CDR1 SGHDN and CDR2 FVKESK. This CDR3 is CASSPTHGFEQYF. The CDR3 nucleotides read TGTGCCAGCAGCCCGACCCACGGTTTCGAGCAGTACTTC.

This clonotype was seen ten or more times. This chain connects TRBV6-1 to TRBJ2-3, with a possible D match to TRBD2 (5 bases). Trimming pared 2 bases from V and 2 bases from J, leaving 14 bases between. Germline CDR1 and CDR2: MNHNS and SASEGT. The CDR3 has 16 amino acids. The CDR3, as DNA: TGTGCCAGCAGTGAAAGCGGCAGGCTTCTCACAGATACGCAGTATTTT. Amino acid sequence: CASSESGRLLTDTQYF.

This clonotype has only a few counts. The chain joins TRBV4-1 to TRBJ1-1; TRBD1 is a possible D gene (5 bases). Germline V CDR1 and CDR2: MGHRA, YSYEKL. The CDR3 consists of 14 residues. Trimming cost V 1 base and J 3 bases, with 9 bases left between them. The CDR3 bases are TGCGCCAGCAGCCAAGTTACAGGTTACACTGAAGCTTTCTTT. This encodes CASSQVTGYTEAFF.

This clonotype showed up just a few times. The J gene is TRBJ1-4, the V gene TRBV4-1; TRBD1 aligns across 8 bases. In germline, CDR1 is MGHRA, CDR2 YSYEKL. The CDR3 consists of 16 residues. V trimming: 3 bases; J trimming: 5 bases; junction bases outside the gene matches: 8. Here the CDR3 reads CASSHAGRDRNEKLFF. The DNA for the CDR3 is TGCGCCAGCAGCCATGCAGGGCGGGACAGGAATGAAAAACTGTTTTTT.

This clonotype has ten or more counts. The CDR3 sequence: CASSLGGKTQYF. The CDR3 DNA reads as TGTGCCAGCAGTTTAGGAGGGAAGACCCAGTACTTC. The rearrangement uses TRBV12-3 or TRBV12-4 and TRBJ2-5, with D tentatively TRBD2 (5 bases). The CDR3 extends over 12 amino acids. V was shortened by 1 base and J by 6 bases, with 6 bases between the two germline ends.

For this clonotype: Just one base apart from a much larger clone, this may be a read error. The V call is TRBV3-1, the J call TRBJ2-7; D could derive from TRBD1 or TRBD2 (6 bases each). The CDR3 spans 14 residues. Germline-derived CDR1 and CDR2 are LGHDT and YNNKEL (reference sequence). The CDR3 DNA sequence: TGTGCCAGCGGCCAAGTCGGGGGCGGATACGAGCAGTACTTC. Protein: CASGQVGGGYEQYF.

This clonotype was detected many times. The gene calls are TRBV12-3 or TRBV12-4 and TRBJ2-1; the D call may be TRBD1 or TRBD2 (6 bases each). CDR3 length: 15 amino acids. The V end lost 6 bases, the J end lost 0 bases, and 12 bases lay between the germline ends. The CDR3 loop reads CASSHSGASYNEQFF. CDR3 DNA sequence: TGTGCCAGCAGCCATTCGGGGGCCTCCTACAATGAGCAGTTCTTC.

V is TRBV12-3 or TRBV12-4 and J is TRBJ2-3; D unclear. The CDR3 extends over 12 amino acids. Trimming shortened V by 6 bases and J by 2 bases, and 6 bases separated the two germline ends. CDR3 residues: CASSHITDTQYF. Written as DNA, the CDR3 is TGTGCCAGCAGCCACATCACAGATACGCAGTATTTT.

The rearrangement links TRBV18 to TRBJ1-1; D not certain. This CDR3 has 13 amino acids. V was shortened by 2 bases and J by 1 base, with 5 bases between the two germline ends. Germline V gene sequence: CDR1 KGHSH, CDR2 LQKENI. CDR3 in amino acids: CASSPYRNTEAFF. Written as DNA, the CDR3 is TGTGCCAGCTCACCATACCGGAACACTGAAGCTTTCTTT.

On this clonotype: This sequence may be a read error, since a much larger clone differs from it by one base. CDR3 loop: CASSRQGGEREQYF. In DNA, the CDR3 is TGTGCCAGCAGTAGACAGGGCGGTGAGCGAGAGCAGTACTTC. The chain couples TRBV7-3 to TRBJ2-7, with 7 bases aligning to TRBD1. The ends lost 6 bases at V and 7 bases at J; junction bases unmatched: 12. Germline V gene lookup returns CDR1 SGHTA and CDR2 FQGTGA. The CDR3 is made up of 14 amino acids.

This clonotype was seen many times. The rearrangement uses TRBV2 and TRBJ1-5; D unresolved. The V end lost 3 bases, the J end lost 1 base, and 4 bases lay between the germline ends. The CDR3 length is 13 residues. Germline V CDR1 and CDR2: SNHLY, FYNNEI. CDR3 sequence: CASSEESNQPQHF. The CDR3, as DNA: TGTGCCAGCAGTGAGGAGAGCAATCAGCCCCAGCATTTT.

The chain employs TRBV11-2 and TRBJ1-4, with D possibly being TRBD1 (5 bases). Trimming cost V 3 bases and J 3 bases, with 11 bases left between them. Germline lookup yields CDR1 SGHAT and CDR2 FQNNGV. The CDR3 length is 15 residues. The CDR3 spells CASSLMGVANEKLFF. The DNA for the CDR3 is TGTGCCAGCAGCTTGATGGGGGTTGCTAATGAAAAACTGTTTTTT.

Ten or more counts support this clonotype. V and J are TRBV2 and TRBJ1-4; 8 bases are a match to TRBD1. Per the germline V gene, CDR1 is SNHLY and CDR2 is FYNNEI. This CDR3 is 15 amino acids long. V lost 6 bases and J lost 0; bases outside the gene matches: 3. The CDR3 region has the DNA TGTGCCAGCAGAGACAGGGGACCAACTAATGAAAAACTGTTTTTT. This translates into CASRDRGPTNEKLFF.

This clonotype came up a few times. The chain couples TRBV29-1 to TRBJ2-7, with D maybe TRBD1 (7 bases). CDR3 length equals 15 residues. The germline V gene has CDR1 SQVTM and CDR2 ANQGSEA. V lost 6 bases and J lost 0, with 18 bases in between. The CDR3 DNA reads TGCAGCGTAGCAGGACAGGAGGGGTCCTCCTACGAGCAGTACTTC. This sequence encodes CSVAGQEGSSYEQYF.

The V call is TRBV19, the J call TRBJ1-1, with unresolved D. Germline V lookup: CDR1 LNHDA, CDR2 SQIVND (reference sequence). Trimming took 1 base from V and 5 from J, leaving 11 bases between them. There are 14 residues in the CDR3. In DNA, the CDR3 is TGTGCCAGTAGTATAGGGCCCATGTGGACTGAAGCTTTCTTT. Its translation: CASSIGPMWTEAFF.

This clonotype was counted many times. This sequence joins TRBV6-1 and TRBJ1-1, with TRBD1 as a possible D gene (6 bases). The CDR3 runs 15 residues. V shed 6 bases and J shed 4 bases, with 18 bases lying between them. Germline V lookup: CDR1 MNHNS, CDR2 SASEGT. CDR3 bases: TGTGCCAGCAGAAGAAACAGGGTGGTGGGCACTGAAGCTTTCTTT. Translating gives CASRRNRVVGTEAFF.

This clonotype was observed at least ten times. The chain couples TRBV6-1 to TRBJ2-7, with TRBD1 as a possible D gene (6 bases). The CDR3 consists of 13 residues. The V gene lost 6 bases and the J gene lost 0 bases, with 9 bases spanning the gap. Germline assignment: CDR1 MNHNS and CDR2 SASEGT. CDR3 protein: CASRQGSSYEQYF. The CDR3 coding sequence is TGTGCCAGCAGACAGGGAAGCTCCTACGAGCAGTACTTC.